Listed here are 26 T cell receptor beta chains from one sample, sequenced in a study of early T cells in non-severe SARS-CoV-2 infection. TCRdb processed the 5' RACE reads anew with MiXCR; each CDR3 protein has one entry. The sample contains fewer than 80,000 distinct CDR3 sequences, over 9% of which appear only once. Material: whole blood, obtained at baseline. These receptors originate from an adult who was a healthcare worker with PCR-confirmed SARS-CoV-2 infection or an uninfected control (not recorded which).

This clonotype was seen repeatedly, ten times or more. This chain links TRBV3-1 with TRBJ2-7; D call uncertain. CDR3 length: 17 residues. Germline-derived CDR1 and CDR2 are LGHDT and YNNKEL (reference sequence). V lost 4 bases and J lost 5, with 24 bases in between. This chain's CDR3 is CASSPSTSEPAQDEQYF. As DNA, the CDR3 is TGTGCCAGCAGCCCCTCTACCTCTGAACCAGCGCAGGACGAGCAGTACTTC.

This clonotype was detected ten times or more. The rearrangement joins TRBV5-6 to TRBJ1-1; 7 bases are shared with TRBD1. Germline values: CDR1 SGHDT, CDR2 YYEEEE. V was clipped by 5 bases and J by 1 base; unmatched bases: 5. The CDR3 spans 14 residues. The DNA for the CDR3 is TGTGCCAGCAGACCCGGACAGGCGAACACTGAAGCTTTCTTT. Amino acid sequence: CASRPGQANTEAFF.

V gene TRBV7-2 combines with J gene TRBJ2-3; no reliable D call. This CDR3 spans 14 amino acids. Per germline, CDR1 SGHTA and CDR2 FQGNSA. The germline V and J ends were trimmed by 8 bases and 0 bases, with 12 bases remaining between them. The DNA of the CDR3 is TGTGCCAGCCTCCCAGTAGCTAGCACAGATACGCAGTATTTT. It codes for CASLPVASTDTQYF.

This clonotype was seen many times. CDR3 amino acids: CASSKDGIITGELFF. The DNA of the CDR3 is TGTGCCAGCAGCAAGGACGGGATTATCACCGGGGAGCTGTTTTTT. The chain carries TRBV7-9 and TRBJ2-2; D perhaps matches TRBD2 (5 bases). This CDR3 region has 15 residues. Germline V gives CDR1 SEHNR, CDR2 FQNEAQ (reference sequence). V gave up 5 bases and J gave up 4 bases, with 14 bases separating them.

This clonotype was seen many times. The chain couples TRBV6-2 or TRBV6-3 to TRBJ2-3, with D perhaps matching TRBD2 (6 bases). This CDR3 is built from 16 residues. CDR1 and CDR2 (germline): MNHEY, SVGEGT. V lost 6 bases and J 0 bases, leaving 16 bases between the germline ends. The CDR3 region is CASSLPEAGSTDTQYF. The CDR3 coding sequence is TGTGCCAGCAGCCTCCCAGAGGCGGGAAGCACAGATACGCAGTATTTT.

This clonotype showed up just a few times. The chain couples TRBV28 to TRBJ1-6; a possible D gene is TRBD1 (5 bases). V lost 11 bases and J lost 10, with 24 bases in between. This CDR3 region has 15 residues. CDR1 and CDR2 from the germline V gene are MDHEN and SYDVKM. The CDR3 nucleotides are TGTGCCGGTCACGCGGGGCGCGGAGAAGGATCACCCCTCCACTTT. Translated, it gives CAGHAGRGEGSPLHF. Full variable domain (rest looked up from reference TRBV28 and TRBJ1-6): DVKVTQSSRYLVKRTGEKVFLECVQDMDHENMFWYRQDPGLGLRLIYFSYDVKMKEKGDIPEGYSVSREKKERFSLILESASTNQTSMYLCAGHAGRGEGSPLHFGNGTRLTVT.

The chain has TRBV7-6 and TRBJ2-1; 8 positions agree with TRBD1. Germline CDR1 is SGHVS and CDR2 is FNYEAQ. The CDR3 runs to 15 residues. The V gene end was trimmed by 5 bases and the J gene end by 8 bases; junction bases not matched to a gene: 11. CDR3 residues: CASSPTGGRLHEQFF. CDR3 coding DNA: TGTGCCAGCAGCCCTACAGGGGGGAGACTTCATGAGCAGTTCTTC.

This clonotype was picked up a small number of times. J is TRBJ1-1 and V is TRBV6-5, with 8 bases that match TRBD1. Germline V gives CDR1 MNHEY, CDR2 SVGAGI. The CDR3 has 13 amino acids. Trimming at V came to 7 bases and at J to 1 base, leaving 2 bases not matched to a gene. CDR3 nucleotide sequence: TGTGCCAGCACACAGGGGGGGAACACTGAAGCTTTCTTT. It specifies CASTQGGNTEAFF.

The chain uses TRBV29-1 and TRBJ1-1; D is undetermined. The ends were cut back, 5 bases at V and 2 bases at J, with 6 bases in the middle. The V gene's germline CDR1 is SQVTM and CDR2 ANQGSEA. The CDR3 covers 11 residues. The CDR3 reads CSVTANTEAFF. CDR3 bases: TGCAGCGTTACGGCAAACACTGAAGCTTTCTTT.

The chain links TRBV29-1 to TRBJ1-1; tentative D call: TRBD1 (6 bases). V was cut by 5 bases and J by 0 bases, with 7 bases left in between. Germline V gives CDR1 SQVTM, CDR2 ANQGSEA. The CDR3 extends over 12 amino acids. In DNA, the CDR3 is TGCAGCGTTCAGGGGATGAACACTGAAGCTTTCTTT. Translated: CSVQGMNTEAFF.

As regards this clonotype: This may stem from a read error, because a much larger clone lies one nucleotide away. The chain is built from TRBV4-1 and TRBJ1-2; 10 bases are shared with TRBD1. The CDR3 has 16 residues. Germline V lookup: CDR1 MGHRA, CDR2 YSYEKL. CDR3 sequence: CASSHGGTGVNYGCTF. As DNA, the CDR3 is TGCGCCAGCAGCCACGGGGGGACAGGGGTAAACTATGGCTGCACCTTC.

This clonotype has a handful of counts. J is TRBJ2-7 and V is TRBV10-3; TRBD1 agrees at 7 bases. Germline V gene lookup returns CDR1 ENHRY and CDR2 SYGVKD. The CDR3 loop spans 14 amino acids. V shed 6 bases and J 4 bases; nucleotides not matched to a gene: 9. CDR3 loop: CAISETGLGYEQYF. CDR3 coding DNA: TGTGCCATCAGCGAGACAGGGCTTGGGTACGAGCAGTACTTC.

This clonotype has ten or more counts. A junction end diverges from the germline sequence, so it may reflect a read error. The rearrangement joins TRBV28 to TRBJ2-7, with 9 nucleotides matching TRBD1. The CDR3 runs 11 residues. CDR1 and CDR2 (germline): MDHEN, SYDVKM. The CDR3 region has the DNA TGTGCCAGCAGGACCCTGGACAGGGGAGAGTTC. This codes for CASRTLDRGEF.

In its sample, this clonotype was seen many times. This chain joins TRBV29-1 and TRBJ1-2, with a weak D call TRBD1 (5 bases). Trimming stripped 6 bases from V and 4 bases from J, with 18 bases between. CDR1 is SQVTM and CDR2 is ANQGSEA in the germline V gene. This CDR3 comprises 14 residues. This CDR3 reads CSVESQGLGYGYTF. Here the CDR3 DNA reads TGCAGCGTCGAGAGTCAGGGTTTAGGCTATGGCTACACCTTC.

This clonotype was seen many times. The chain combines TRBV29-1 with TRBJ1-1; TRBD1 aligns across 8 bases. V trimming: 4 bases; J trimming: 4 bases; junction bases outside the gene matches: 5. This CDR3 is 13 amino acids long. Germline CDR1 SQVTM, CDR2 ANQGSEA. The CDR3 spells CSVGETGGTEAFF. The CDR3 DNA sequence: TGCAGCGTTGGAGAAACAGGGGGCACTGAAGCTTTCTTT.

The chain uses TRBV11-2 and TRBJ2-2; TRBD2 is a possible D gene (6 bases). The CDR3 spans 15 residues. The V and J ends lost 5 bases and 3 bases respectively, with 13 bases between them. Germline V gene data show CDR1 as SGHAT and CDR2 as FQNNGV. The CDR3 spells CASSPHSGDTGELFF. The CDR3 DNA is TGTGCCAGCAGCCCCCACTCGGGGGACACCGGGGAGCTGTTTTTT.

This rearrangement joins TRBV6-1 to TRBJ2-1; 8 bases line up with TRBD2. The germline gives CDR1 MNHNS, CDR2 SASEGT. The length of the CDR3 is 16 residues. Unmatched junction bases numbered 9, after V lost 5 bases and J lost 3 bases. The CDR3 DNA sequence: TGTGCCAGCAGTTCCGATGTCGCGGGGGGCTACAATGAGCAGTTCTTC. It translates to CASSSDVAGGYNEQFF.

This clonotype showed up just a few times. The chain uses TRBV12-3 or TRBV12-4 and TRBJ1-2; TRBD1 is a possible D gene (6 bases). The CDR3 covers 15 residues. V was shortened by 6 bases and J by 3 bases, with 17 bases between the two germline ends. The CDR3 DNA reads TGTGCCAGCAGAGCCACCGAACAGGGTTACTATGGCTACACCTTC. As protein: CASRATEQGYYGYTF.

This chain joins TRBV28 and TRBJ2-2; D is unclear. Germline values: CDR1 MDHEN, CDR2 SYDVKM. V was trimmed by 5 bases and J by 8 bases, leaving 15 bases between them. This CDR3 comprises 14 residues. The CDR3 nucleotides read TGTGCCAGCAGTCTCTCGGCCGGATCGGGGGAGCTGTTTTTT. This codes for CASSLSAGSGELFF.

The sample holds many counts of this clonotype. The chain couples TRBV20-1 to TRBJ2-3, with 8 nucleotides matching TRBD2. CDR3 size: 15 residues. Germline V CDR1 and CDR2: DFQATT, SNEGSKA (reference sequence). V lost 5 bases to trimming and J lost 6 bases; unmatched junction nucleotides: 13. Here the CDR3 DNA reads TGCAGTGCTGCAATGCTCGGGGGGGCCGAGGATACGCAGTATTTT. It specifies CSAAMLGGAEDTQYF.

The sample holds a few counts of this clonotype. The rearrangement joins TRBV9 to TRBJ2-7, with 12 bases identical to TRBD1. J gave up 5 bases and V 0 bases, and 3 bases lay outside the gene matches. The germline V gene encodes CDR1 SGDLS and CDR2 YYNGEE. This CDR3 region has 15 residues. The CDR3 DNA reads TGTGCCAGCAGCGTAGATGGGACAGGGGGCAACGAGCAGTACTTC. This translates into CASSVDGTGGNEQYF.

The rearrangement links TRBV28 to TRBJ2-7; D is ambiguous. Germline values: CDR1 MDHEN, CDR2 SYDVKM. This CDR3 contains 12 residues. Trimming left V 6 bases short and J 6 bases short, with 12 bases between. This CDR3 reads CASRLWGAEQYF. DNA of the CDR3: TGTGCCAGCAGGCTATGGGGTGCCGAGCAGTACTTC. Drawing the rest from reference TRBV28 and TRBJ2-7, the complete variable domain is DVKVTQSSRYLVKRTGEKVFLECVQDMDHENMFWYRQDPGLGLRLIYFSYDVKMKEKGDIPEGYSVSREKKERFSLILESASTNQTSMYLCASRLWGAEQYFGPGTRLTVT.

CDR3 nucleotides: TGCAGCGTTGTCGAGGGGGCCGGGAACATTCAGTACTTC. This codes for CSVVEGAGNIQYF. This sequence joins TRBV29-1 and TRBJ2-4; TRBD1 aligns across 7 bases. The V and J ends lost 4 bases and 7 bases, in that order; junction bases with no gene match: 7. This CDR3 spans 13 amino acids. CDR1 SQVTM and CDR2 ANQGSEA come from the germline V gene.

This chain uses TRBV11-2 with TRBJ2-7; TRBD2 matches at 7 bases. CDR3 length: 15 residues. The V gene's germline CDR1 is SGHAT and CDR2 FQNNGV. The J segment lost 6 bases and the V segment lost 5 bases, leaving 13 bases of the junction unmatched. CDR3 region: CASSPLSGWGGEQYF. In DNA, the CDR3 is TGTGCCAGCAGCCCTCTCAGCGGATGGGGGGGCGAGCAGTACTTC.

This clonotype was detected ten times or more. The junction differs from germline at one of its ends, possibly a read error. The chain joins TRBV6-1 to TRBJ1-6; a possible D gene is TRBD1 (6 bases). CDR1 and CDR2 from the germline V gene are MNHNS and SASEGT. This CDR3 is 16 amino acids long. The CDR3 DNA follows: TGTGCCAGCAGTGAACGGGACATCGCCTATTATTCACCCCTCCACTTT. Translating it yields CASSERDIAYYSPLHF.

V usage is TRBV7-2 and J usage is TRBJ2-3; 7 bases agree with TRBD2. This CDR3 has 16 amino acids. Germline loops: CDR1 SGHTA, CDR2 FQGNSA. With 5 bases clipped from V and 2 bases from J, the junction kept 10 bases outside the gene matches. CDR3 region: CASSLGGRGFTDTQYF. The CDR3 DNA follows: TGTGCCAGCAGCCTCGGTGGGCGGGGGTTCACAGATACGCAGTATTTT.